The 15 T cell receptor beta chains below come from one sample, sequenced in a study of blood T cell repertoires in COVID-19. Measured with immunoSEQ multiplex PCR; TCRdb has only the in-frame clones, and not every one. The sample has about 150,000 clones; roughly nine tenths are singletons. Sequencing was performed on peripheral blood. These receptors came from a man aged 50-59 years with acute or convalescent COVID-19.

This rearrangement joins TRBV7-8 to TRBJ2-3, with 7 bases aligning to TRBD1. V was clipped by 5 bases and J by 4 bases; unmatched bases: 9. The germline V gene encodes CDR1 SGHVS and CDR2 FQNEAQ. This CDR3 comprises 15 residues. DNA of the CDR3: TGTGCCAGCAGCCCCCCGGGACAGTTCCCAGATACGCAGTATTTT. Translated, it gives CASSPPGQFPDTQYF.

The chain recombines TRBV10-1 with TRBJ1-2; a possible D gene is TRBD1 (6 bases). Trimming left V 5 bases short and J 4 bases short, with 11 bases between. Germline V gene sequence: CDR1 WNHNN, CDR2 SYGVQD (reference sequence). The CDR3 is made up of 13 amino acids. The chain's CDR3 is CASSSGQLYGYTF. The CDR3 DNA is TGCGCCAGCAGTTCGGGACAACTCTATGGCTACACCTTC.

This chain uses TRBV9 with TRBJ2-1, with 7 bases that match TRBD1. This CDR3 spans 15 amino acids. The ends lost 0 bases at V and 2 bases at J; junction bases unmatched: 2. Germline CDR1 is SGDLS and CDR2 is YYNGEE. CDR3 in amino acids: CASSVEGGPYNEQFF. In DNA form, the CDR3 reads TGTGCCAGCAGCGTAGAAGGGGGCCCCTACAATGAGCAGTTCTTC. Using reference TRBV9 and TRBJ2-1 for the parts outside the CDR3, the full variable domain is DSGVTQTPKHLITATGQRVTLRCSPRSGDLSVYWYQQSLDQGLQFLIQYYNGEERAKGNILERFSAQQFPDLHSELNLSSLELGDSALYFCASSVEGGPYNEQFFGPGTRLTVL.

This clone was observed a single time. The rearrangement joins TRBV21-1 to TRBJ2-1; TRBD1 reflects the table's D call only, with no check against the DNA. TRBV21-1 is assigned pseudogene status. The CDR3 has 13 amino acids. The CDR3 coding sequence is TGTGCCCGGAGGGACAGGAAGACCAATGAGCAGTTCTTC. This encodes CARRDRKTNEQFF.

This rearrangement joins TRBV19 to TRBJ1-6, with a possible D match to TRBD1 (6 bases). Germline V lookup: CDR1 LNHDA, CDR2 SQIVND (reference sequence). This CDR3 contains 15 residues. Trimming stripped 4 bases from V and 8 bases from J, with 15 bases between. DNA for the CDR3: TGTGCCAGTAGTACCAGGGGAAGTGGGGATTCACCCCTCCACTTT. Residues: CASSTRGSGDSPLHF.

This clone was observed once. The chain uses TRBV18 and TRBJ2-5; 7 bases agree with TRBD2. The germline V gene encodes CDR1 KGHSH and CDR2 LQKENI. With V trimmed by 5 bases and J by 2 bases, 2 bases remained unmatched. There are 13 residues in the CDR3. This CDR3 is CASSRTSQETQYF. The CDR3 DNA is TGTGCCAGCTCAAGGACTAGTCAAGAGACCCAGTACTTC. The full variable domain, in which reference TRBV18 and TRBJ2-5 provide the parts outside the CDR3, is NAGVMQNPRHLVRRRGQEARLRCSPMKGHSHVYWYRQLPEEGLKFMVYLQKENIIDESGMPKERFSAEFPKEGPSILRIQQVVRGDSAAYFCASSRTSQETQYFGPGTRLLVL.

The chain recombines TRBV27 with TRBJ2-5, with TRBD2 matching 14 bases. V dropped 2 bases and J dropped 5; count of bases not matched to a gene: 13. The CDR3 runs to 19 residues. Per the germline V gene, CDR1 is MNHEY and CDR2 is SMNVEV (reference sequence). The CDR3 spells CASSLRPRLAGGPGETQYF. In DNA form, the CDR3 reads TGTGCCAGCAGTTTACGCCCGAGACTAGCGGGAGGGCCAGGGGAGACCCAGTACTTC.

The chain joins TRBV24-1 to TRBJ2-1; maybe TRBD1 (8 bases). The CDR3 sequence is 15 residues long. Between the trimmed V and J ends, which lost 6 bases and 7 bases, there was a span of 18 bases. The germline V gene has CDR1 KGHDR and CDR2 SFDVKD. The CDR3 nucleotides read TGTGCCACCAGTTCCCCGGTACAGGGGGGGAATGAGCAGTTCTTC. Its translation: CATSSPVQGGNEQFF.

The V gene is TRBV19, the J gene TRBJ1-3, with D perhaps matching TRBD1 (6 bases). The CDR3 is 14 amino acids. Trimming took off 7 bases at V and 0 bases at J, with 10 bases between the two ends. Germline-derived CDR1 and CDR2 are LNHDA and SQIVND (reference sequence). Here the CDR3 DNA reads TGTGCCAGTATCCAGGGGTTCTCTGGAAACACCATATATTTT. This codes for CASIQGFSGNTIYF. The entire variable domain, with the rest obtained from reference TRBV19 and TRBJ1-3, is as follows: DGGITQSPKYLFRKEGQNVTLSCEQNLNHDAMYWYRQDPGQGLRLIYYSQIVNDFQKGDIAEGYSVSREKKESFPLTVTSAQKNPTAFYLCASIQGFSGNTIYFGEGSWLTVV.

The V gene is TRBV7-2, the J gene TRBJ1-6; perhaps TRBD1 as D (5 bases). The CDR3 covers 15 residues. Between the trimmed V and J ends, which lost 4 bases and 2 bases, there was a span of 9 bases. Germline values: CDR1 SGHTA, CDR2 FQGNSA. The CDR3 here is CASSSDRTYNSPLHF. The CDR3 DNA is TGTGCCAGCAGCTCCGACAGAACCTATAATTCACCCCTCCACTTT.

The CDR3 region has the DNA TGTGCCAGCAGCTTGAGGGCAGGAGATGAAGCTTTCTTT. This translates into CASSLRAGDEAFF. The chain recombines TRBV11-2 with TRBJ1-1, with no clear D. The CDR3 length is 13 residues. Between the trimmed V and J ends, which lost 3 bases and 7 bases, there was a span of 12 bases. Germline V gives CDR1 SGHAT, CDR2 FQNNGV.

The chain couples TRBV9 to TRBJ1-2, with 7 positions matching TRBD1. Per the germline V gene, CDR1 is SGDLS and CDR2 is YYNGEE. The CDR3 length is 15 residues. Trimming at V came to 4 bases and at J to 0 bases, leaving 6 bases not matched to a gene. The CDR3 DNA reads as TGTGCCAGCAGCCGGGGGACAGCTGCTAACTATGGCTACACCTTC. Amino acids: CASSRGTAANYGYTF.

This chain joins TRBV30 and TRBJ1-4, with D perhaps matching TRBD1 (6 bases). V lost 4 bases to trimming and J lost 0 bases, with 12 bases between them. The germline gives CDR1 GTSNPN, CDR2 SVGIG (reference sequence). CDR3 size: 15 residues. The CDR3 coding sequence is TGTGCCTGGATGACAGGCTATGCAACTAATGAAAAACTGTTTTTT. This translates into CAWMTGYATNEKLFF.

This clone was seen a single time. In nucleotides, the CDR3 is TGTGCCAGCAGTCCGGGCGGGAGGTCCTACGAGCAGTACTTC. Translated, it gives CASSPGGRSYEQYF. This rearrangement joins TRBV2 to TRBJ2-7, with 8 bases identical to TRBD2. There are 14 residues in the CDR3. Trimming cost V 5 bases and J 1 base; bases outside gene matches: 4. Germline-derived CDR1 and CDR2 are SNHLY and FYNNEI.

The chain carries TRBV10-3 and TRBJ2-3, with TRBD2 matching over 12 bases. The CDR3 spans 18 residues. The V gene end was trimmed by 0 bases and the J gene end by 5 bases; junction bases not matched to a gene: 9. Germline CDR1 is ENHRY and CDR2 is SYGVKD. CDR3 protein: CAISESEGLAGGGDTQYF. The CDR3 DNA is TGTGCCATCAGTGAGTCCGAGGGCCTAGCGGGAGGGGGAGATACGCAGTATTTT.